The source of this T cell receptor beta chain is a study of T cell changes during pregnancy in multiple sclerosis (dated by TCRdb to 2018 to 2020). About the investigation overall: Changes in the T cell repertoire over the course of pregnancy were examined in this study in women with multiple sclerosis.

CDR1 is given as MDHEN and CDR2 as SYDVKM, both from the germline V gene. Deletion took 6 bases off V and 4 bases off J, with a span of 12 bases between the germline ends. The CDR3 sequence holds 13 residues, the cysteine and phenylalanine included. The entry retains the CDR3 DNA only, 39 bases that are in frame from base 1. The library was built by means of the immunoSEQ multiplex PCR assay. TCRdb's version of the immuneACCESS table is confined to in-frame rearrangements and falls short of the full clone set. An unresolved V gene accounts for under half of the shortfall where checked; the remainder is of unknown origin. The sample has around 28,000 clones on record, around 90% of them singletons. The ten largest account for roughly 0.6% of the sample. On this clone: It has no known antigen specificity. One base away there is no much larger clone; base qualities are not given.

Here the chain combines TRBV28 and TRBJ1-2; tentative D gene TRBD1, with 5 bases matching. The receptor was isolated from a female donor in good health, enrolled as a control in a pregnancy study. The sequences come from CD4+ T cells from peripheral blood mononuclear cells, collected in the first trimester of pregnancy. This receptor has the CDR3 CASSLTVIYGYTF. The DNA sequence is as follows: TGTGCCAGCAGCCTGACAGTGATCTATGGCTACACCTTC.